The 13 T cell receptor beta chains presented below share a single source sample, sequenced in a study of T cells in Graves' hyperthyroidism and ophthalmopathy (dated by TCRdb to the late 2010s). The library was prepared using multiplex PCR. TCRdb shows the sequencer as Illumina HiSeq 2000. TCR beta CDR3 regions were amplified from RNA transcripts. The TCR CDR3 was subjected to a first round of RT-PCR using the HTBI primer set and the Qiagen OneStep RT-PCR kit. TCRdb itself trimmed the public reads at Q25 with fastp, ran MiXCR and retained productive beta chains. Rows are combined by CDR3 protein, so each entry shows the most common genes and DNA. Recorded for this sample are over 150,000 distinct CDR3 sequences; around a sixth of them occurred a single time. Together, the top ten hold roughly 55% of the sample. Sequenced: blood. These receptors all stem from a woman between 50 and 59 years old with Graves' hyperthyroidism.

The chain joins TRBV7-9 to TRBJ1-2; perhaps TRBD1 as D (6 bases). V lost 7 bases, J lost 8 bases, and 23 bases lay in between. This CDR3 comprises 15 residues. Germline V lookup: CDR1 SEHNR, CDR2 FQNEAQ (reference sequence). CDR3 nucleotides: TGTGCCAGCACCGAAATCTCAGGGGTGAAAAGAGGCTACACCTTC. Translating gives CASTEISGVKRGYTF. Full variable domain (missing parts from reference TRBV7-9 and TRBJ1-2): DTGVSQNPRHKITKRGQNVTFRCDPISEHNRLYWYRQTLGQGPEFLTYFQNEAQLEKSRLLSDRFSAERPKGSFSTLEIQRTEQGDSAMYLCASTEISGVKRGYTFGSGTRLTVV.

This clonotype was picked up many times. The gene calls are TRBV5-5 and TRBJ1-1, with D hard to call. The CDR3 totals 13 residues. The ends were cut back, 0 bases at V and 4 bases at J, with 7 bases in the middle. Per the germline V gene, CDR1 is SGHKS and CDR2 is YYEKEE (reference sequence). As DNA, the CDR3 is TGTGCCAGCAGCTTGGAGCGTTTCACTGAAGCTTTCTTT. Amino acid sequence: CASSLERFTEAFF.

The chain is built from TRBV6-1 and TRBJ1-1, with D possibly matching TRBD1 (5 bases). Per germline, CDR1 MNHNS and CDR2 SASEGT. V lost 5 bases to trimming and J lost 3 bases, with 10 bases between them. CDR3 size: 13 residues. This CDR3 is CASSRREYTEAFF. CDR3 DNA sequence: TGTGCCAGCAGTCGCAGGGAATACACTGAAGCTTTCTTT.

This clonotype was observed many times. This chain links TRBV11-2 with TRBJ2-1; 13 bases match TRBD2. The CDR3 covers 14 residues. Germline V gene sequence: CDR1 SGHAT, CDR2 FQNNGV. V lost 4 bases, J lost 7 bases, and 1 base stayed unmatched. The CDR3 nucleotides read TGTGCCAGCAGCTCGGGACTAGCGGGAAATGAGCAGTTCTTC. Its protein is CASSSGLAGNEQFF.

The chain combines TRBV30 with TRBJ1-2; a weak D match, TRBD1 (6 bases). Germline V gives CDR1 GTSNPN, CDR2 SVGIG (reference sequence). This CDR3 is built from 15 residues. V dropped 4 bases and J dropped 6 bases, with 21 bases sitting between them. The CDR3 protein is CAWKGGNRVGDGYTF. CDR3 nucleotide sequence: TGTGCCTGGAAGGGGGGGAACAGGGTGGGTGATGGCTACACCTTC. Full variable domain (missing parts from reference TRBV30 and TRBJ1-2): SQTIHQWPATLVQPVGSPLSLECTVEGTSNPNLYWYRQAAGRGLQLLFYSVGIGQISSEVPQNLSASRPQDRQFILSSKKLLLSDSGFYLCAWKGGNRVGDGYTFGSGTRLTVV.

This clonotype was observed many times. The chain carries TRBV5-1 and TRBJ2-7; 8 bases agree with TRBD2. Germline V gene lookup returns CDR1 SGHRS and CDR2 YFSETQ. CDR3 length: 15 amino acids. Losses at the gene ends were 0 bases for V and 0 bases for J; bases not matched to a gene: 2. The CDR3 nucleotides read TGCGCCAGCAGCTTGGCAGCGGGAGTCTCCTACGAGCAGTACTTC. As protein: CASSLAAGVSYEQYF. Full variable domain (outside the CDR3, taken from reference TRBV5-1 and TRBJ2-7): KAGVTQTPRYLIKTRGQQVTLSCSPISGHRSVSWYQQTPGQGLQFLFEYFSETQRNKGNFPGRFSGRQFSNSRSEMNVSTLELGDSALYLCASSLAAGVSYEQYFGPGTRLTVT.

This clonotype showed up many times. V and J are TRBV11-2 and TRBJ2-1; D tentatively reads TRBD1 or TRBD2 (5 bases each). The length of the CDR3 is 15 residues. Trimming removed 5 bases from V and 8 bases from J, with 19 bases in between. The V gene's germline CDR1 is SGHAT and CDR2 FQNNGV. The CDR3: CASSPEGFRRDEQFF. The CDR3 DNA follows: TGTGCCAGCAGCCCAGAGGGGTTCCGGAGAGATGAGCAGTTCTTC.

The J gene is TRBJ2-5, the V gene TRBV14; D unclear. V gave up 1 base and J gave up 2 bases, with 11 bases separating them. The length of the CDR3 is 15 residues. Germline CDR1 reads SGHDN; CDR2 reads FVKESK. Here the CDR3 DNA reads TGTGCCAGCAGCCAAGCCTTAGGAATACAAGAGACCCAGTACTTC. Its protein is CASSQALGIQETQYF. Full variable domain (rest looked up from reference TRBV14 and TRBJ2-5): EAGVTQFPSHSVIEKGQTVTLRCDPISGHDNLYWYRRVMGKEIKFLLHFVKESKQDESGMPNNRFLAERTGGTYSTLKVQPAELEDSGVYFCASSQALGIQETQYFGPGTRLLVL.

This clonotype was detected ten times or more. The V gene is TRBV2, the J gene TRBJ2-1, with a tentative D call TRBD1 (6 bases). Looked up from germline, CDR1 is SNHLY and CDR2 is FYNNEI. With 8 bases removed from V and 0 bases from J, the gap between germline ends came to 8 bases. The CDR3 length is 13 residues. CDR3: CASQQGSYNEQFF. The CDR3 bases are TGTGCCAGCCAACAGGGCTCCTACAATGAGCAGTTCTTC.

This CDR3 reads CASSLRLAPGELFF. CDR3 coding DNA: TGTGCCAGCAGCCTACGACTAGCCCCCGGGGAGCTGTTTTTT. This chain connects TRBV11-3 to TRBJ2-2, with TRBD2 identical over 7 bases. After removal of 5 bases from V and 6 bases from J, the junction contained 6 bases not matched to a gene. The CDR3 spans 14 residues. Germline assignment: CDR1 SGHNT and CDR2 YENEEA.

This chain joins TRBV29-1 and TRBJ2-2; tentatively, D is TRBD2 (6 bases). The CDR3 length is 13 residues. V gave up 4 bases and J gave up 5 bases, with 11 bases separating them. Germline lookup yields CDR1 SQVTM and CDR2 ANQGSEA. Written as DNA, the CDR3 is TGCAGCGTTGGGGGACTGGGGACCGGGGAGCTGTTTTTT. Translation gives CSVGGLGTGELFF.

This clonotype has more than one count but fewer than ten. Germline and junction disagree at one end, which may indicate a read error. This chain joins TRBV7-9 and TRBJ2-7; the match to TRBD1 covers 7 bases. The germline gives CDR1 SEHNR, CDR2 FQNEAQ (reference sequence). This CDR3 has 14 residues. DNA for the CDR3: TGTGCCAACAGCCCGAGAGGGGGCTTCAACGAGCAGTACTTC. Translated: CANSPRGGFNEQYF.

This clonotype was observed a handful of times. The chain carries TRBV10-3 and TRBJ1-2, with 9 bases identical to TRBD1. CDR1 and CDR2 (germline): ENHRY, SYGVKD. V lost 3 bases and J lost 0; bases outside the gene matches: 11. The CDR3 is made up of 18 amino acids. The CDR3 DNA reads TGTGCCATCAGTGAACCCTGGACAGGGGCGAATTCTAACTATGGCTACACCTTC. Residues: CAISEPWTGANSNYGYTF.